A selection of T cell receptor beta chains follows, all from one sample in a study of cytomegalovirus exposure and HLA in healthy donors. Sequenced by immunoSEQ multiplex PCR; TCRdb stores in-frame clones only, minus some. The sample contains 130,000 or so clones, about three fifths of which appear only once. The sample consisted of PBMCs. The receptors shown here come from a woman between 40 and 55 years old in good health and CMV-seropositive. Each CDR3 is given with its conserved first and last residue. The D gene is left open where the match is weak. Size is omitted from some rows. Given values are once, few, many or a class for expanded clones.

.	TRBD2	TRBV9	TRBJ2-7	CASSWGGICEQYF	TGTGCCAGCAGTTGGGGGGGTATCTGCGAGCAGTACTTC
.	TRBD1	TRBV19	TRBJ2-6	CASQTGDRRSGANVLTF	TGTGCCAGTCAGACAGGGGACCGCCGATCTGGGGCCAACGTCCTGACTTTC
.	TRBD2	TRBV6-4	TRBJ2-1	CASSTSGGRDEQFF	TGTGCCAGCAGTACTAGCGGGGGTAGGGATGAGCAGTTCTTC
few	.	TRBV6-6	TRBJ1-2	CASSYDINYGYTF	TGTGCCAGCAGTTATGACATAAACTATGGCTACACCTTC
few	TRBD1	TRBV5-1	TRBJ2-1	CASSFNRGWSNEQFF	TGCGCCAGCAGCTTCAACAGGGGATGGAGCAATGAGCAGTTCTTC
.	TRBD1	TRBV2	TRBJ1-5	CASSPRQGNQPQHF	TGTGCCAGCAGCCCCAGACAGGGGAATCAGCCCCAGCATTTT
.	.	TRBV11-3	TRBJ2-1	CASSLEPGANEQFF	TGTGCCAGCAGCTTAGAACCAGGCGCCAATGAGCAGTTCTTC
few	.	TRBV30	TRBJ2-3	CAWSNSNTDTQYF	TGTGCCTGGAGCAATAGCAACACAGATACGCAGTATTTT
.	.	TRBV6-5	TRBJ2-7	CASSYSRGPLYEQYF	TGTGCCAGCAGTTACTCCAGGGGCCCCCTCTACGAGCAGTACTTC
few	.	TRBV6-1	TRBJ1-4	CASSGDRSGNEKLFF	TGTGCCAGCAGTGGGGACCGTAGCGGTAATGAAAAACTGTTTTTT
.	.	TRBV18	TRBJ1-1	CASSLNRENTEAFF	TGTGCCAGCTCCCTAAACAGGGAGAACACTGAAGCTTTCTTT
once	TRBD1	TRBV6-1	TRBJ1-1	CATCPGQGALSEAFF	TGTGCCACCTGTCCGGGACAGGGGGCTCTATCTGAAGCTTTCTTT
.	.	TRBV7-9	TRBJ1-1	CASSLDTANTEAFF	TGTGCCAGCAGCTTAGATACAGCGAACACTGAAGCTTTCTTT
.	TRBD1	TRBV11-3	TRBJ1-2	CASSSQGDGYTF	TGTGCCAGCAGCTCACAGGGGGATGGCTACACCTTC
few	.	TRBV11-3	TRBJ2-7	CASSAAYEQYF	TGTGCCAGCAGCGCGGCCTACGAGCAGTACTTC
.	.	TRBV28	TRBJ2-2	CASSSSSGHRGTGELFF	TGTGCCAGCAGTTCCTCCTCGGGACATCGAGGCACCGGGGAGCTGTTTTTT
.	TRBD2	TRBV7-7	TRBJ2-7	CASSLASGGSYEQYF	TGTGCTAGCAGCTTAGCCTCGGGGGGCTCCTACGAGCAGTACTTC